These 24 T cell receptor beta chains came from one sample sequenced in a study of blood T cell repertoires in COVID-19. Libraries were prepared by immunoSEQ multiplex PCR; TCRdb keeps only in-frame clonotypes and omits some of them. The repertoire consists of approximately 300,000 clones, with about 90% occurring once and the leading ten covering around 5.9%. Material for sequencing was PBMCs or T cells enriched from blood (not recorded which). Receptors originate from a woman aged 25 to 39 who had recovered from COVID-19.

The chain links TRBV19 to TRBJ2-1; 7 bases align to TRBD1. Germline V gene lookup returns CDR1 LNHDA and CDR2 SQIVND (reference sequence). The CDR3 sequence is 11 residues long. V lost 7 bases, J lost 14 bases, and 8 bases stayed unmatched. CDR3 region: CASTLGQLEFF. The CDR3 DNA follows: TGTGCCAGTACCTTGGGACAGTTGGAGTTCTTC.

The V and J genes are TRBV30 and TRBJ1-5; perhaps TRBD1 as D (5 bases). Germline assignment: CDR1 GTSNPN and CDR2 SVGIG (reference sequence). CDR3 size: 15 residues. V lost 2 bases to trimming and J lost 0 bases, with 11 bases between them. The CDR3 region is CAWSKRGGSNQPQHF. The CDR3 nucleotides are TGTGCCTGGAGTAAGAGGGGAGGTAGCAATCAGCCCCAGCATTTT.

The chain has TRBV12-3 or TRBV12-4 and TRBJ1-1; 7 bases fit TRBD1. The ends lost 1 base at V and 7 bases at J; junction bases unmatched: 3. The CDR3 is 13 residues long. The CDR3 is CASSLVGQVEAFF. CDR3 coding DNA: TGTGCCAGCAGTTTAGTCGGACAGGTTGAAGCTTTCTTT.

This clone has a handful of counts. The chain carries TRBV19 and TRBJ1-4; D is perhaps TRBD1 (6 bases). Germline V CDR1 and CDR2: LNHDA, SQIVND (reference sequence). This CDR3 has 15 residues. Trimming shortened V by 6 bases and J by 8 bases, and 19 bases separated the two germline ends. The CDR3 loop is CASSQMGTNREKLFF. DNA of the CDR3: TGTGCCAGTAGCCAGATGGGGACAAACCGCGAAAAACTGTTTTTT.

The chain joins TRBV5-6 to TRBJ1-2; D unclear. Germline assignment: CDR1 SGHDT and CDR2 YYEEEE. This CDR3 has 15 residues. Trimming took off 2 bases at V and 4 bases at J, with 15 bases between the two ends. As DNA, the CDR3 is TGTGCCAGCAGCTTAATCGCGGACTCCCCCTATGGCTACACCTTC. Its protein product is CASSLIADSPYGYTF. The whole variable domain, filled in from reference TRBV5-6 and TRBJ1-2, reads DAGVTQSPTHLIKTRGQQVTLRCSPKSGHDTVSWYQQALGQGPQFIFQYYEEEERQRGNFPDRFSGHQFPNYSSELNVNALLLGDSALYLCASSLIADSPYGYTFGSGTRLTVV.

CDR3 sequence (DNA): TGTGCCACTCAGACGGAGCTGGTGGCTGAAGCTTTCTTT. It specifies CATQTELVAEAFF. J is TRBJ1-1 and V is TRBV19; no reliable D call. The ends were cut back, 10 bases at V and 6 bases at J, with 18 bases in the middle. CDR1 is LNHDA and CDR2 is SQIVND in the germline V gene (reference sequence). This CDR3 spans 13 amino acids.

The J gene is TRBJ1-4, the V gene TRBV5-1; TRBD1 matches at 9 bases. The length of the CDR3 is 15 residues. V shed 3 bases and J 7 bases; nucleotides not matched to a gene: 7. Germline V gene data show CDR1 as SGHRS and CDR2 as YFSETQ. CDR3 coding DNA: TGCGCCAGCAGCTCAAATCCGACAGGGGGTGAAAAACTGTTTTTT. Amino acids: CASSSNPTGGEKLFF.

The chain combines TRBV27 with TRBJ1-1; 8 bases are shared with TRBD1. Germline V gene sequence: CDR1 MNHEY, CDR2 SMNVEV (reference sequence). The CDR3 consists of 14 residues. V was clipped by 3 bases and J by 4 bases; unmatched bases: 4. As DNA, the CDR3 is TGTGCCAGCAGTTTGGGGGGGACAGGCACTGAAGCTTTCTTT. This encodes CASSLGGTGTEAFF.

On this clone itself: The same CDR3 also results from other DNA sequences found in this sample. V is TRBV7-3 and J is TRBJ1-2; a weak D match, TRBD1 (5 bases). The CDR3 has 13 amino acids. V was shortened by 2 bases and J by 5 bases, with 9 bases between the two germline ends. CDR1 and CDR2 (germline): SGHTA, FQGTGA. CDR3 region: CASSLGAGYGYTF. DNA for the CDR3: TGTGCCAGCAGCTTAGGGGCAGGGTATGGCTACACCTTC.

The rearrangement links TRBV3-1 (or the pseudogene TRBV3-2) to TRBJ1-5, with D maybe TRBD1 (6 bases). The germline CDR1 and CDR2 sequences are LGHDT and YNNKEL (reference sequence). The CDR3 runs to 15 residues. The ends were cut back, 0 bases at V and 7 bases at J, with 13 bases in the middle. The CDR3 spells CASSQDGGRNQPQHF. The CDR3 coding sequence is TGTGCCAGCAGCCAAGATGGGGGCAGGAACCAGCCCCAGCATTTT.

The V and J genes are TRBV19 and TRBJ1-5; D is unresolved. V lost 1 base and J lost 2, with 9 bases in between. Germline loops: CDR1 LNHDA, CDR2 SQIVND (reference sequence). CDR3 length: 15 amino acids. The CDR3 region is CASSIGAGRNQPQHF. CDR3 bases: TGTGCCAGTAGTATAGGGGCAGGCCGCAATCAGCCCCAGCATTTT.

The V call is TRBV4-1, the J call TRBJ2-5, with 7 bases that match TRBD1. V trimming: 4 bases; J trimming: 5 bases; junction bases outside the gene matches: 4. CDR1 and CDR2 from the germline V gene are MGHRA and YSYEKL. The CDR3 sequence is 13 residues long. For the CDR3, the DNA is TGCGCCAGCAGCCTGACAGGGTACGAGACCCAGTACTTC. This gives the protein CASSLTGYETQYF.

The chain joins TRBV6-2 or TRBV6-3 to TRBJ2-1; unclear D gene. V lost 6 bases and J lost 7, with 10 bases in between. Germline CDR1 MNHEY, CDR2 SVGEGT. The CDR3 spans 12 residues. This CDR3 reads CASSPTWNEQFF. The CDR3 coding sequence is TGTGCCAGCAGCCCTACATGGAATGAGCAGTTCTTC.

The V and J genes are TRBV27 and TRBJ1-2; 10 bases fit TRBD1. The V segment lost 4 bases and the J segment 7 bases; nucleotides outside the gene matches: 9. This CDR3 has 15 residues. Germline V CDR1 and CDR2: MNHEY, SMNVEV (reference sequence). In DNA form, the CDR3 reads TGTGCCAGCAGTTCCCTCGGACAGGGGGTGATTGGCTACACCTTC. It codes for CASSSLGQGVIGYTF.

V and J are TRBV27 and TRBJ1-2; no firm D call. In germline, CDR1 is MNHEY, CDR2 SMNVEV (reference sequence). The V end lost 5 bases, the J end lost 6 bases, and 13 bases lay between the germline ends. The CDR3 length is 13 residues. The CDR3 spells CASSHRGTDGYTF. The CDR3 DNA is TGTGCCAGCAGTCACCGGGGAACGGATGGCTACACCTTC.

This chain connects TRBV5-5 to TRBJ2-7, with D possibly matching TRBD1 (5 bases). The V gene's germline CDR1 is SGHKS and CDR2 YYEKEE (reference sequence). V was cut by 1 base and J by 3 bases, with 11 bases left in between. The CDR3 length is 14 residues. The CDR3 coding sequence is TGTGCCAGCAGCTTGCTCGGACACGGCTACGAGCAGTACTTC. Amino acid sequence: CASSLLGHGYEQYF.

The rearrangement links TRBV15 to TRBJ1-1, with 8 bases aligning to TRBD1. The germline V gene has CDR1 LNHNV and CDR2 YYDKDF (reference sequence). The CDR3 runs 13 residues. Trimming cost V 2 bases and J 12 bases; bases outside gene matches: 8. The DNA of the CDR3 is TGTGCCACCAGCAGACGACAGGGGACGAAAACTTTCTTT. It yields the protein CATSRRQGTKTFF.

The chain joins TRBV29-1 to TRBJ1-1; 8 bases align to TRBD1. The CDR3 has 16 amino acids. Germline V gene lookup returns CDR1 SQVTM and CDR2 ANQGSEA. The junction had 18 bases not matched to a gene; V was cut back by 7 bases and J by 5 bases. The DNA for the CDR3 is TGCAGCGGTGGGACCGGGACAGGAGGTTTAGCGACTGAAGCTTTCTTT. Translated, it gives CSGGTGTGGLATEAFF.

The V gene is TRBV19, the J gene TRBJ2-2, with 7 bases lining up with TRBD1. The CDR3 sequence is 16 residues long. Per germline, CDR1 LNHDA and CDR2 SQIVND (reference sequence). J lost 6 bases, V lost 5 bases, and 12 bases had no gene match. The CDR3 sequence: CASSLQQGYGAGELFF. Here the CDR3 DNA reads TGTGCCAGTAGTCTACAACAGGGGTATGGTGCCGGGGAGCTGTTTTTT.

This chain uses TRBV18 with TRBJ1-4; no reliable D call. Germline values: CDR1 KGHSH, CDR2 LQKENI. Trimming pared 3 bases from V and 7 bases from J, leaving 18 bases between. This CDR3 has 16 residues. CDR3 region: CASSPRDTLLGEKLFF. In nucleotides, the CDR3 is TGTGCCAGCTCACCCCGAGACACCCTTTTAGGTGAAAAACTGTTTTTT.

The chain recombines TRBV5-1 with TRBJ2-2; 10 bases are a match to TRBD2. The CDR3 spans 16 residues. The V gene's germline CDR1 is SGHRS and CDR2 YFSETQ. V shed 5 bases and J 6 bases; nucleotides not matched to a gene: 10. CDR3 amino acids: CASRLRSSGGSGELFF. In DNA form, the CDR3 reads TGCGCCAGCAGGCTGCGGTCTAGCGGGGGTTCCGGGGAGCTGTTTTTT. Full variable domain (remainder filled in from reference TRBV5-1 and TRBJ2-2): KAGVTQTPRYLIKTRGQQVTLSCSPISGHRSVSWYQQTPGQGLQFLFEYFSETQRNKGNFPGRFSGRQFSNSRSEMNVSTLELGDSALYLCASRLRSSGGSGELFFGEGSRLTVL.

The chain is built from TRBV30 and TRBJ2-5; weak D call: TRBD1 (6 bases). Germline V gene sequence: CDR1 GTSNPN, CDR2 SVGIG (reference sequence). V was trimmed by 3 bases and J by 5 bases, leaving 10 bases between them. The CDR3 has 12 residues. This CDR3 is CAWSPQGETQYF. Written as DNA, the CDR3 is TGTGCCTGGAGCCCCCAGGGGGAGACCCAGTACTTC.

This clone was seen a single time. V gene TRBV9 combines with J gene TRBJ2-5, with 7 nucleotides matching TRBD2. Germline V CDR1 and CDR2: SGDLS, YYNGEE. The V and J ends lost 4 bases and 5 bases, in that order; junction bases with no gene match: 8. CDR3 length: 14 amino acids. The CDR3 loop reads CASSSGGSGETQYF. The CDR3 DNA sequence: TGTGCCAGCAGCTCCGGGGGGTCTGGGGAGACCCAGTACTTC.

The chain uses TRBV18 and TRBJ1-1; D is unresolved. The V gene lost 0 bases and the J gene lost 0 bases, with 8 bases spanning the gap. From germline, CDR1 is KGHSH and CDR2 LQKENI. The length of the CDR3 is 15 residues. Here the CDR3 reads CASSPPSQMNTEAFF. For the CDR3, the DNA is TGTGCCAGCTCACCACCGTCACAGATGAACACTGAAGCTTTCTTT.